The rows below give T cell receptor beta chains drawn from one sample of a study of blood T cell repertoires in COVID-19. TCRdb keeps only in-frame clones here, not all; method: immunoSEQ multiplex PCR. The profile shows fewer than 300,000 clones, over 70% of them singletons. Sequencing was carried out using peripheral blood. The source of these receptors is a woman aged 40 to 55 who had recovered from COVID-19. Both conserved end residues are part of each CDR3. D genes are given only for firm matches. Not every row has a clone size; where given, it reads once, few, many or a size class.

d_gene: NA
v_gene: TRBV27
abundance: NA
j_gene: TRBJ2-3
CDR3nt: TGTGCCAGCAGTGCGGCGGGCCACGCTGCGCAGTATTTT
CDR3aa: CASSAAGHAAQYF

d_gene: TRBD1
v_gene: TRBV4-2
abundance: few
j_gene: TRBJ1-5
CDR3nt: TGTGCCAGCAGCCCCCGGGACAGGGACCAGCCCCAGCATTTT
CDR3aa: CASSPRDRDQPQHF

d_gene: NA
v_gene: TRBV2
abundance: NA
j_gene: TRBJ1-2
CDR3nt: TGTGCCAGCAGCCTACTCTCGATGGGCTACACCTTC
CDR3aa: CASSLLSMGYTF

d_gene: TRBD1
v_gene: TRBV7-9
abundance: NA
j_gene: TRBJ1-2
CDR3nt: TGTGCCAGCAGCCCCACCCCGAAGGGCAGGGGGGATTCGAACTATGGCTACACCTTC
CDR3aa: CASSPTPKGRGDSNYGYTF

d_gene: NA
v_gene: TRBV6-5
abundance: NA
j_gene: TRBJ1-1
CDR3nt: TGTGCCAGCAGCCTTCGGTTTGGTGGGAACACTGAAGCTTTCTTT
CDR3aa: CASSLRFGGNTEAFF

d_gene: TRBD2
v_gene: TRBV7-2
abundance: NA
j_gene: TRBJ2-1
CDR3nt: TGTGCCAGCAGCTTTCAGCGGGGGGGCTACAATGAGCAGTTCTTC
CDR3aa: CASSFQRGGYNEQFF

d_gene: NA
v_gene: TRBV13
abundance: NA
j_gene: TRBJ1-2
CDR3nt: TGTGCCAGCAGCTTAGGCCGCGGCAGGGGAAGCTATGGCTACACCTTC
CDR3aa: CASSLGRGRGSYGYTF

d_gene: NA
v_gene: TRBV9
abundance: NA
j_gene: TRBJ2-2
CDR3nt: TGTGCCAGCAGCGCGATAGGACAGTTGTTTTCCGGGGAGCTGTTTTTT
CDR3aa: CASSAIGQLFSGELFF

d_gene: NA
v_gene: TRBV5-1
abundance: NA
j_gene: TRBJ2-7
CDR3nt: TGCGCCAGCAGCCAGGCGAGCTCCTACGAGCAGTACTTC
CDR3aa: CASSQASSYEQYF

d_gene: NA
v_gene: TRBV5-1
abundance: few
j_gene: TRBJ1-3
CDR3nt: TGCGCCAGCAGCTTGGGACACCGAACGGGGGGAAACACCATATATTTT
CDR3aa: CASSLGHRTGGNTIYF

d_gene: TRBD2
v_gene: TRBV9
abundance: NA
j_gene: TRBJ2-3
CDR3nt: TGTGCCAGCAGCGTAGAGGCGGGGGTAGCGGGAGATACGCAGTATTTT
CDR3aa: CASSVEAGVAGDTQYF

d_gene: TRBD2
v_gene: TRBV4-3
abundance: NA
j_gene: TRBJ2-1
CDR3nt: TGCGCCAGCAGCCAAGATCCGACTAGCGGGGGTCTCAATGAGCAGTTCTTC
CDR3aa: CASSQDPTSGGLNEQFF

d_gene: NA
v_gene: TRBV7-9
abundance: NA
j_gene: TRBJ1-2
CDR3nt: TGTGCCAGCAGCCGAGAGGAGGCTAACTATGGCTACACCTTC
CDR3aa: CASSREEANYGYTF

d_gene: NA
v_gene: TRBV5-1
abundance: NA
j_gene: TRBJ1-1
CDR3nt: TGCGCCAGCAGCACCGGACAGACGAACACTGAAGCTTTCTTT
CDR3aa: CASSTGQTNTEAFF

d_gene: NA
v_gene: TRBV7-9
abundance: NA
j_gene: TRBJ2-2
CDR3nt: TGTGCCAGCAGCTTACTCGACAGAAAGAACACCGGGGAGCTGTTTTTT
CDR3aa: CASSLLDRKNTGELFF

d_gene: NA
v_gene: TRBV20-1
abundance: NA
j_gene: TRBJ2-7
CDR3nt: TGCAGTGCACCACAGGGTGGGGAGCAGTACTTC
CDR3aa: CSAPQGGEQYF

d_gene: NA
v_gene: TRBV7-9
abundance: NA
j_gene: TRBJ1-2
CDR3nt: TGTGCCAGCAGCTTAGGGGCAGGGTCTGTCTATGGCTACACCTTC
CDR3aa: CASSLGAGSVYGYTF

d_gene: NA
v_gene: TRBV7-2
abundance: NA
j_gene: TRBJ1-2
CDR3nt: TGTGCCAGCAGCTTCAAGGGGTCGAACTATGGCTACACCTTC
CDR3aa: CASSFKGSNYGYTF

d_gene: NA
v_gene: TRBV6-5
abundance: NA
j_gene: TRBJ2-5
CDR3nt: TGTGCCAGCATGGGAGCTCAAGAGACCCAGTACTTC
CDR3aa: CASMGAQETQYF

d_gene: TRBD1
v_gene: TRBV19
abundance: NA
j_gene: TRBJ2-5
CDR3nt: TGTGCCAGTAGTATGCGACAGGGATATAGAGAGACCCAGTACTTC
CDR3aa: CASSMRQGYRETQYF

d_gene: NA
v_gene: TRBV7-8
abundance: NA
j_gene: TRBJ2-5
CDR3nt: TGTGCCAGCAGTCAGACACTATGGGGCAGGGCTGGGGAGACCCAGTACTTC
CDR3aa: CASSQTLWGRAGETQYF

d_gene: TRBD1
v_gene: TRBV7-8
abundance: once
j_gene: TRBJ1-2
CDR3nt: TGTGCCAGCAGCTTAGACTTTACAGGGGGCGCAGACTATGGCTACACCTTC
CDR3aa: CASSLDFTGGADYGYTF

d_gene: NA
v_gene: TRBV15
abundance: NA
j_gene: TRBJ1-5
CDR3nt: TGTGCCACCAGCAGAGGGAGGCGGCCGCCCCAGCATTTT
CDR3aa: CATSRGRRPPQHF

d_gene: TRBD1
v_gene: TRBV4-1
abundance: few
j_gene: TRBJ2-7
CDR3nt: TGCGCCAGCAGCCCATCTTGGGACAGCTCCTACGAGCAGTACTTC
CDR3aa: CASSPSWDSSYEQYF

d_gene: NA
v_gene: TRBV23-1
abundance: NA
j_gene: TRBJ2-1
CDR3nt: TGCGCCAGCAGTCAAAACAGGGTGGGAAATGAGCAGTTCTTC
CDR3aa: CASSQNRVGNEQFF

d_gene: NA
v_gene: TRBV5-1
abundance: NA
j_gene: TRBJ2-2
CDR3nt: TGCGCCAGCAGCTTGGGACAGCCCACCGGGGAGCTGTTTTTT
CDR3aa: CASSLGQPTGELFF

d_gene: TRBD1
v_gene: TRBV19
abundance: NA
j_gene: TRBJ1-4
CDR3nt: TGTGCCACCTCGACAGGGGAGAATGAAAAACTGTTTTTT
CDR3aa: CATSTGENEKLFF

d_gene: NA
v_gene: TRBV18
abundance: NA
j_gene: TRBJ1-6
CDR3nt: TGTGCCAGCTCACCACGGGGGGGAGGGGAATATAATTCACCCCTCCACTTT
CDR3aa: CASSPRGGGEYNSPLHF

d_gene: NA
v_gene: TRBV7-2
abundance: NA
j_gene: TRBJ2-5
CDR3nt: TGTGCCAGCAGCTCCCACAGGGAAGGGACCCAGTACTTC
CDR3aa: CASSSHREGTQYF

d_gene: NA
v_gene: TRBV27
abundance: NA
j_gene: TRBJ1-1
CDR3nt: TGTGCCAGCAGTTTATCGCAGGGAGGGACTGAAGCTTTCTTT
CDR3aa: CASSLSQGGTEAFF

d_gene: NA
v_gene: TRBV28
abundance: NA
j_gene: TRBJ1-1
CDR3nt: TGTGCCAGCAGTTTGGGGGGGCTCGGGACTGAAGCTTTCTTT
CDR3aa: CASSLGGLGTEAFF

d_gene: NA
v_gene: TRBV7-2
abundance: NA
j_gene: TRBJ2-7
CDR3nt: TGTGCCAGCAGCTTAGTGGGCGGGCGGCGGAGCTCCTACGAGCAGTACTTC
CDR3aa: CASSLVGGRRSSYEQYF

d_gene: NA
v_gene: TRBV2
abundance: NA
j_gene: TRBJ2-1
CDR3nt: TGTGCCAGCAGTGAAGGACAGGAGGACCACAATGAGCAGTTCTTC
CDR3aa: CASSEGQEDHNEQFF

d_gene: NA
v_gene: TRBV7-9
abundance: NA
j_gene: TRBJ2-1
CDR3nt: TGTGCCAGCACCAATCCGGGCTGGGGGGACAATGAGCAGTTCTTC
CDR3aa: CASTNPGWGDNEQFF

d_gene: NA
v_gene: TRBV3-1/TRBV3-2
abundance: NA
j_gene: TRBJ1-2
CDR3nt: TGTGCCAGCAGGCAGGGCGGCTACACCTTC
CDR3aa: CASRQGGYTF

d_gene: NA
v_gene: TRBV7-2
abundance: once
j_gene: TRBJ2-1
CDR3nt: TGTGCCAGAGGGGGAATCTACAATGAGCAGTTCTTC
CDR3aa: CARGGIYNEQFF

d_gene: NA
v_gene: TRBV7-3
abundance: NA
j_gene: TRBJ1-2
CDR3nt: TGTGCCAGCAGCTTAGGGGCAGGGTCACTTAACTATGGCTACACCTTC
CDR3aa: CASSLGAGSLNYGYTF

d_gene: NA
v_gene: TRBV5-5
abundance: NA
j_gene: TRBJ2-4
CDR3nt: TGTGCCAGCAGCTTGGCTGACACTCTAGCCAAAAACATTCAGTACTTC
CDR3aa: CASSLADTLAKNIQYF

d_gene: TRBD1
v_gene: TRBV5-6
abundance: NA
j_gene: TRBJ1-2
CDR3nt: TGTGCCAGCAGCCTGGGAGGGACAGGGGGTTTGTATGGCTACACCTTC
CDR3aa: CASSLGGTGGLYGYTF